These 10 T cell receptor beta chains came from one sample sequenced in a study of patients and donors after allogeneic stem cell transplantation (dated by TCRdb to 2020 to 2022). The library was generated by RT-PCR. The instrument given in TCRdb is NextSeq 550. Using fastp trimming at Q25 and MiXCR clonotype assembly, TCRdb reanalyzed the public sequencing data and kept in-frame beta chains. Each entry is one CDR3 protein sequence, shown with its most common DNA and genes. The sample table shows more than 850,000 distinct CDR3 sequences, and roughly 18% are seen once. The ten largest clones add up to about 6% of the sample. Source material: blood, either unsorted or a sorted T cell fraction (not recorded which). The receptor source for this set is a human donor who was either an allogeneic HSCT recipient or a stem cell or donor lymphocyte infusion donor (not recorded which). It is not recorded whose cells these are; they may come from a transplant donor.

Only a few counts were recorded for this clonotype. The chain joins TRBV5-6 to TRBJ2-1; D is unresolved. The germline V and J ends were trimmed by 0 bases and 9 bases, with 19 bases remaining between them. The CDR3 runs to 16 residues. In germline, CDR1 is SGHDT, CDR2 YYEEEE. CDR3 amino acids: CASSLDERPPRGEQFF. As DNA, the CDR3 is TGTGCCAGCAGCTTGGATGAGAGGCCCCCACGAGGTGAGCAGTTCTTC.

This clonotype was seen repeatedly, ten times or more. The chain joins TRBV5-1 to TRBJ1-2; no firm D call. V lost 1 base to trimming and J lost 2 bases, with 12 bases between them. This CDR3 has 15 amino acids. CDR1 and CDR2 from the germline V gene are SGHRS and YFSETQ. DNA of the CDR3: TGCGCCAGCAGCTTGTTTCCCGGCCCAAACTATGGCTACACCTTC. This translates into CASSLFPGPNYGYTF.

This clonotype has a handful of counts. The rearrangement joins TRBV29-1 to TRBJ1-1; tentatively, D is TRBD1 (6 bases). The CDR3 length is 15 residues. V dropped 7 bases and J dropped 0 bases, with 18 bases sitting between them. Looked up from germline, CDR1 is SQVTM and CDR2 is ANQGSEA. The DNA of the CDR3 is TGCAGCGCTGGGGGAATTACAGGGATGAACACTGAAGCTTTCTTT. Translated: CSAGGITGMNTEAFF.

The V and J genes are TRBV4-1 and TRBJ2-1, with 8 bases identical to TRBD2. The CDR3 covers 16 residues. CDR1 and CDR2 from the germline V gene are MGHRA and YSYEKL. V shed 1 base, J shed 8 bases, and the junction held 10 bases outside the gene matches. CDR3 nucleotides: TGCGCCAGCAGCCAAGGTGATGGGACTAGTATGGATGAGCAGTTCTTC. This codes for CASSQGDGTSMDEQFF.

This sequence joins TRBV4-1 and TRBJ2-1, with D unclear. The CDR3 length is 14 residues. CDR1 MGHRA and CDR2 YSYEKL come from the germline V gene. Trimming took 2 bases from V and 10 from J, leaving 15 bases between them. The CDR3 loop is CASSQTRSPREQFF. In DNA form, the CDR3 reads TGCGCCAGCAGCCAAACCCGAAGTCCTCGGGAGCAGTTCTTC.

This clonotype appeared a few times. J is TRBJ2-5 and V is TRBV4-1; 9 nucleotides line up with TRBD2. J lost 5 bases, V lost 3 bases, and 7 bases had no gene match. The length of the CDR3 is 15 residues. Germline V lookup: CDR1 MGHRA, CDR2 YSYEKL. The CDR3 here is CASSHPGLAWETQYF. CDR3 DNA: TGCGCCAGCAGCCATCCGGGACTAGCATGGGAGACCCAGTACTTC.

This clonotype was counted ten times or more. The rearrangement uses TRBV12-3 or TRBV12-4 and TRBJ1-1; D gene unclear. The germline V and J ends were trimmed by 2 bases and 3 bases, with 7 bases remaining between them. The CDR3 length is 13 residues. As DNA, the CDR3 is TGTGCCAGCAGTTTATTGAGGGACACTGAAGCTTTCTTT. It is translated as CASSLLRDTEAFF.

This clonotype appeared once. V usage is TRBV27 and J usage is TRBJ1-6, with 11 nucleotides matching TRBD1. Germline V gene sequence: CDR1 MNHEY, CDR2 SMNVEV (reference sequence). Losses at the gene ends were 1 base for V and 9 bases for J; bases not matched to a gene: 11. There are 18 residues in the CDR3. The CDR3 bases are TGTGCCAGCAGTTTATGGTGGGGACAGGGGGTAGGAAGTTCACCCCTCCACTTT. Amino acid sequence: CASSLWWGQGVGSSPLHF.

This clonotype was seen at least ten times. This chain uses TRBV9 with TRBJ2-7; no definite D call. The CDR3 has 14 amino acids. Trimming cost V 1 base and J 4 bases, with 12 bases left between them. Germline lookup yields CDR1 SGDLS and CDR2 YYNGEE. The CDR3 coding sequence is TGTGCCAGCAGCGTATCAGGACGGGTATACGAGCAGTACTTC. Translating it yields CASSVSGRVYEQYF.

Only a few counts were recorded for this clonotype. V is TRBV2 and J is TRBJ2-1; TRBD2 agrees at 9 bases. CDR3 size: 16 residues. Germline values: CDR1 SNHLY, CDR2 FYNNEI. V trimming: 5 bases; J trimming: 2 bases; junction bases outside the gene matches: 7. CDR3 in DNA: TGTGCCAGCAGTCCATCTCCTAGCGGGACCTACAATGAGCAGTTCTTC. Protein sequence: CASSPSPSGTYNEQFF.